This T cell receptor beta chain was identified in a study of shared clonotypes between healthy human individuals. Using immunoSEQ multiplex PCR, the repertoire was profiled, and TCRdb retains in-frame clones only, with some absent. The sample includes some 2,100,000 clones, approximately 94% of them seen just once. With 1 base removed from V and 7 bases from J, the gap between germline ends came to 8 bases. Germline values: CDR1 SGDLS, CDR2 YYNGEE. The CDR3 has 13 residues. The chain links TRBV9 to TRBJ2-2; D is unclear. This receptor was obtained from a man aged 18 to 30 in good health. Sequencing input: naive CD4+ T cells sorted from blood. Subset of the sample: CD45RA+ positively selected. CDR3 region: CASSVTPLGELFF. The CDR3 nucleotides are TGTGCCAGCAGCGTAACCCCACTCGGGGAGCTGTTTTTT.